The 17 T cell receptor beta chains given below trace back to one sample, sequenced in a study of PD-L1 blockade in urothelial cancer. Clones were read by immunoSEQ multiplex PCR, and TCRdb kept only the in-frame ones, dropping some. The sample shows 40,000 to 45,000 clones, roughly 81% of them seen only once. Time point in this sample: peripheral blood 6 weeks after treatment start. Source: PBMCs, taken around atezolizumab (anti-PD-L1) treatment. The source is a man aged 70 or older with urothelial cancer.

The chain recombines TRBV5-1 with TRBJ2-7; possible D gene TRBD1, 6 bases. The CDR3 length is 15 residues. Trimming took 0 bases from V and 0 from J, leaving 10 bases between them. Germline CDR1 SGHRS, CDR2 YFSETQ. The CDR3 region has the DNA TGCGCCAGCAGCTTGGTTGGGACAAGCTCCTACGAGCAGTACTTC. This codes for CASSLVGTSSYEQYF.

This clone appeared a single time. V and J are TRBV5-1 and TRBJ2-5; D unclear. The CDR3 contains 15 residues. V was pared by 1 base and J by 0 bases, with 10 bases between. Germline lookup yields CDR1 SGHRS and CDR2 YFSETQ. CDR3 sequence reads: CASSLTDMYQETQYF. CDR3 coding DNA: TGCGCCAGCAGCTTGACAGACATGTACCAAGAGACCCAGTACTTC.

This sequence joins TRBV5-4 and TRBJ1-1; 11 positions match TRBD1. The V gene's germline CDR1 is SGHNT and CDR2 YYREEE (reference sequence). Losses at the gene ends were 4 bases for V and 5 bases for J; bases not matched to a gene: 4. This CDR3 has 14 amino acids. CDR3 nucleotide sequence: TGTGCCAGCAGCGGCGGGACAGGGGGGACTGAAGCTTTCTTT. Translation gives CASSGGTGGTEAFF.

The rearrangement joins TRBV29-1 to TRBJ2-5; 9 nucleotides match TRBD1. The trim removed 6 bases at V and 5 bases at J, leaving 7 bases unmatched. CDR1 and CDR2 (germline): SQVTM, ANQGSEA. The CDR3 contains 13 residues. CDR3 residues: CSVLTGGYETQYF. CDR3 coding DNA: TGCAGCGTCCTGACAGGGGGGTACGAGACCCAGTACTTC.

J is TRBJ1-2 and V is TRBV19; the match to TRBD1 covers 7 bases. Trimming at V came to 5 bases and at J to 5 bases, leaving 11 bases not matched to a gene. CDR3 size: 15 residues. Per the germline V gene, CDR1 is LNHDA and CDR2 is SQIVND (reference sequence). The CDR3 DNA sequence: TGTGCCAGTAGTCCTCCGGGACAGCTATGGTATGGCTACACCTTC. Residues: CASSPPGQLWYGYTF.

The chain couples TRBV9 to TRBJ2-5, with 9 bases fitting TRBD2. The junction had 4 bases not matched to a gene; V was cut back by 6 bases and J by 1 base. The CDR3 sequence is 14 residues long. CDR1 is SGDLS and CDR2 is YYNGEE in the germline V gene. The chain's CDR3 is CASTLGLAQETQYF. The CDR3, as DNA: TGTGCCAGCACGTTGGGACTAGCCCAAGAGACCCAGTACTTC.

This rearrangement joins TRBV7-9 to TRBJ1-1, with D perhaps TRBD1 (5 bases). The CDR3 is made up of 13 amino acids. The germline V and J ends were trimmed by 2 bases and 2 bases, with 6 bases remaining between them. In germline, CDR1 is SEHNR, CDR2 FQNEAQ (reference sequence). The CDR3 coding sequence is TGTGCCAGCAGCTTAACAGGTAACACTGAAGCTTTCTTT. Protein: CASSLTGNTEAFF.

This chain connects TRBV5-5 to TRBJ2-1; perhaps TRBD2 as D (6 bases). The V and J ends lost 1 base and 4 bases respectively, with 12 bases between them. Per germline, CDR1 SGHKS and CDR2 YYEKEE (reference sequence). This CDR3 has 15 residues. This CDR3 is CASSLMGAGYNEQFF. The CDR3 region has the DNA TGTGCCAGCAGCTTGATGGGCGCGGGGTACAATGAGCAGTTCTTC. Variable domain in full (rest from reference TRBV5-5 and TRBJ2-1): DAGVTQSPTHLIKTRGQQVTLRCSPISGHKSVSWYQQVLGQGPQFIFQYYEKEERGRGNFPDRFSARQFPNYSSELNVNALLLGDSALYLCASSLMGAGYNEQFFGPGTRLTVL.

The V gene is TRBV5-1, the J gene TRBJ2-3; the match to TRBD2 covers 9 bases. Losses at the gene ends were 2 bases for V and 2 bases for J; bases not matched to a gene: 3. The CDR3 is 15 residues long. Looked up from germline, CDR1 is SGHRS and CDR2 is YFSETQ. The CDR3 nucleotides read TGCGCCAGCAGCTTTAGCGGGAGCCCCACAGATACGCAGTATTTT. Protein sequence: CASSFSGSPTDTQYF.

The V gene is TRBV19, the J gene TRBJ1-2; 7 bases are a match to TRBD1. The trim removed 4 bases at V and 4 bases at J, leaving 3 bases unmatched. The CDR3 consists of 13 residues. CDR1 is LNHDA, CDR2 SQIVND, per germline (reference sequence). The CDR3 is CASSTGQLYGYTF. CDR3 sequence (DNA): TGTGCCAGTAGTACGGGACAGCTCTATGGCTACACCTTC.

The chain links TRBV5-1 to TRBJ2-4, with TRBD2 identical over 13 bases. V was pared by 3 bases and J by 0 bases, with 12 bases of the junction left unmatched. Germline V gene lookup returns CDR1 SGHRS and CDR2 YFSETQ. CDR3 length: 20 amino acids. CDR3 protein: CASSSGLAGEWWAAKNIQYF. Written as DNA, the CDR3 is TGCGCCAGCAGCTCCGGACTAGCGGGAGAGTGGTGGGCAGCCAAAAACATTCAGTACTTC.

V usage is TRBV2 and J usage is TRBJ2-7; 10 bases are shared with TRBD1. CDR1 is SNHLY and CDR2 is FYNNEI in the germline V gene. Losses at the gene ends were 7 bases for V and 5 bases for J; bases not matched to a gene: 8. The CDR3 spans 14 residues. CDR3 sequence reads: CASKPTGGADEQYF. CDR3 DNA: TGTGCCAGCAAACCGACAGGGGGCGCAGACGAGCAGTACTTC.

The genes are TRBV18 and TRBJ1-4; D possibly corresponds to TRBD1 (5 bases). CDR1 and CDR2 from the germline V gene are KGHSH and LQKENI. The V and J ends lost 4 bases and 4 bases respectively, with 13 bases between them. The CDR3 loop spans 15 amino acids. The CDR3 bases are TGTGCCAGCTCACGGACAAGGTTTCTTAATGAAAAACTGTTTTTT. Protein product: CASSRTRFLNEKLFF.

The chain joins TRBV2 to TRBJ1-4; D not certain. Germline V lookup: CDR1 SNHLY, CDR2 FYNNEI. V was clipped by 7 bases and J by 0 bases, with 9 bases between them. CDR3 length: 14 amino acids. The CDR3 DNA is TGTGCCAGCATACAGCCAACAACTAATGAAAAACTGTTTTTT. Encoded protein: CASIQPTTNEKLFF.

The table lists this clone with a count of one. The rearrangement joins TRBV18 to TRBJ1-1; D gene uncertain. CDR3 length: 13 residues. The V gene's germline CDR1 is KGHSH and CDR2 LQKENI. With 2 bases removed from V and 4 bases from J, the gap between germline ends came to 8 bases. Here the CDR3 DNA reads TGTGCCAGCTCACCAGGACTGGGCACTGAAGCTTTCTTT. Translating it yields CASSPGLGTEAFF.

For the CDR3, the DNA is TGTGCCAGCAGCTTAGCACAGCTCTATGGCTACACCTTC. This codes for CASSLAQLYGYTF. This chain joins TRBV7-9 and TRBJ1-2; D uncertain. Germline V gene sequence: CDR1 SEHNR, CDR2 FQNEAQ (reference sequence). V lost 0 bases to trimming and J lost 4 bases, with 6 bases between them. This CDR3 comprises 13 residues. Variable domain in full (rest from reference TRBV7-9 and TRBJ1-2): DTGVSQNPRHKITKRGQNVTFRCDPISEHNRLYWYRQTLGQGPEFLTYFQNEAQLEKSRLLSDRFSAERPKGSFSTLEIQRTEQGDSAMYLCASSLAQLYGYTFGSGTRLTVV.

The CDR3 coding sequence is TGTGCCAGTAGTATAACAGGGGTGGCAGATACGCAGTATTTT. This encodes CASSITGVADTQYF. The rearrangement uses TRBV19 and TRBJ2-3; 7 bases are a match to TRBD1. The CDR3 is 14 residues long. CDR1 LNHDA and CDR2 SQIVND come from the germline V gene (reference sequence). V lost 2 bases, J lost 4 bases, and 3 bases stayed unmatched.